One T cell receptor (beta chain) is described in this entry. Its antigen is not known. The record originates from a study of cytomegalovirus exposure and HLA in healthy donors. Study summary: The approximately 110 validation repertoires used a platform that matched the one used for the 550 to 800 first-cohort repertoires, as a later analysis reported. Points from the study as a whole: Reportedly, diagnosis of cytomegalovirus status by the classifier showed high specificity and sensitivity.

Sequenced by immunoSEQ multiplex PCR; TCRdb stores in-frame clones only, minus some. The sample carries 140,000 or so clones, about 88% recorded once. This CDR3 contains 16 residues. Germline V gene data show CDR1 as SGHNT and CDR2 as YYREEE (reference sequence). V lost 3 bases and J lost 4; bases outside the gene matches: 10. The V gene is TRBV5-4, the J gene TRBJ2-1, with TRBD2 matching 7 bases. The source is a woman aged 18-35 years in good health and CMV-seropositive. Sequenced input: PBMCs. CDR3 DNA sequence: TGTGCCAGCAGCTCCTTTGGCGGGGGAGTTTACAATGAGCAGTTCTTC. As protein: CASSSFGGGVYNEQFF.